The sequence of this T cell receptor (beta chain) was determined in a study of a mutant IDH1 vaccine in newly diagnosed glioma. Study details: Vaccine dosing followed radiotherapy by 4-6 weeks, or accompanied temozolomide cycles.

In the case of this clone: Its antigen is undetermined.

Sample time point: week 35, safety follow-up. Doses consisted of 300 ug of mutant IDH1 20-mer peptide each, paired with topical imiquimod. The donor cohort comprised cases of new WHO grade 3 or 4 IDH1-mutant, ATRX-lost astrocytoma. Assay: immunoSEQ multiplex PCR; the TCRdb copy retains only in-frame clones and omits some. The table lists 73,000 or so clones, roughly 80% of them singletons. This clonotype was sampled from a man between 18 and 35 years old with glioma. This material consisted of PBMCs, taken from a glioma patient whose treatment included an IDH1 peptide vaccine.

CDR3 nucleotides: TGTGCCTGGAGTGTACGAGGGAGGCCAGATACGCAGTATTTT. It yields the protein CAWSVRGRPDTQYF. This chain connects TRBV30 to TRBJ2-3; TRBD2 might be the D (6 bases). V was clipped by 0 bases and J by 4 bases, with 11 bases between them. The CDR3 covers 14 residues. CDR1 is GTSNPN and CDR2 is SVGIG in the germline V gene (reference sequence).